This TCR beta chain was recorded in a study of blood T cell repertoires in COVID-19. On the study more broadly: PBMCs, B-cell-depleted T cells, or T cells were the source of the cDNA or gDNA that made up the material.

The table came from immunoSEQ multiplex PCR; TCRdb's copy has only in-frame clones and leaves some out. The sample lists approximately 27,000 clones, more than 80% seen once, with roughly a tenth in the top ten. The V gene's germline CDR1 is KGHSH and CDR2 LQKENI. J was trimmed by 3 bases and V by 5 bases; bases with no gene match: 9. The CDR3 extends over 16 amino acids. This TCR was sampled from a man aged 60-69 years with acute or convalescent COVID-19. The chain has TRBV18 and TRBJ2-1; 8 bases fit TRBD1. The material sequenced was peripheral blood. DNA for the CDR3: TGTGCCAGCTCAGTTCGACAGGGGATCCTCTACAATGAGCAGTTCTTC. This sequence encodes CASSVRQGILYNEQFF.